In this sample, the clone carrying this T cell receptor beta chain turned up a few times. What it binds is unknown. The repertoire was sequenced with immunoSEQ multiplex PCR; TCRdb's copy has only in-frame clones and lacks some. Of about 6,400 clones detected, about 77% appear once; the ten largest clones hold about 14%. The data belong to a study of T cells and Merkel cell carcinoma outcomes. Whole-study results and caveats: Repertoire plus T-cell density reportedly predicted Merkel cell carcinoma outcomes.

Germline CDR1 and CDR2: SGDLS and YYNGEE. This CDR3 has 17 amino acids. V gave up 2 bases and J gave up 0 bases, with 12 bases separating them. This chain joins TRBV9 and TRBJ2-6, with D possibly being TRBD1 (6 bases). The source material was tumor tissue from Merkel cell carcinoma. The receptor's source is a human donor with Merkel cell carcinoma. Some clones in this sample may be carry-over from other donors' samples. The CDR3 region has the DNA TGTGCCAGCAGCGTGTGGACAGCAAACTCTGGGGCCAACGTCCTGACTTTC. As protein: CASSVWTANSGANVLTF.